This T cell receptor beta chain was identified in a study of Ad26.COV2.S vaccination and SARS-CoV-2 variants (dated by TCRdb to the early 2020s). In terms of the full investigation: Donors in the vaccine arm were drawn from COV1001, a multicentre, randomized, double-blind, placebo-controlled phase I-IIa trial testing Ad26.COV2.S in healthy adults. Ad26.COV2.S was administered intramuscularly at a dose of 5x10^10 or 1x10^11 viral particles, either as one shot or as two shots given 56 days apart. The specificity and breadth of SARS-CoV-2-reactive T cell receptors after Ad26.COV2.S vaccination were assessed by TCRbeta repertoire sequencing. A total of roughly 32 samples were included in the TCR-sequenced set, comprising approximately 20 Ad26.COV2.S vaccine recipients, 5 placebo recipients and 8 SARS-CoV-2 convalescent individuals. Trial participants were randomized into five groups of five, in which low-dose or high-dose Ad26.COV2.S was given once or twice, or placebo was given on both occasions. Investigators did not know the trial group allocation while performing experiments and assessing outcomes. Beyond this particular receptor, the publication reports: After vaccination, spike-specific CD8+ and CD4+ T cell responses were reported to show substantial breadth. The study was not powered to compare responses between vaccine doses or regimens. According to the authors, total T cell responses may have been underestimated by the TCR breadth and depth analyses. Vaccine and placebo recipients had comparable non-spike TCR breadth, which fits with the vaccine containing only spike. Spike-specific TCR breadth was higher in Ad26.COV2.S recipients than in placebo recipients (P = 0.0014).

Points on this clone: Its antigen is not yet known. Within one base of it there is no much larger clone, and no base qualities were kept.

From the cysteine up to the phenylalanine, the CDR3 has a length of 15 residues. Kept here is only the CDR3 DNA, which spans 45 bases and is read in frame from base 1. The treatment or condition label corresponds to: around 19 received Ad26.COV2.S at low or high dose, single or two shots; roughly five received placebo; per-sample allocation not given. Repertoires of vaccine and placebo recipients were sequenced from samples collected on day 63 after the first injection. Cohort 1b enrolled 25 or so adults aged 18-55 years at a single site in Boston, USA, between 29 July and 7 August 2020. Ad26.COV2.S was a replication-incompetent adenovirus type 26 vector expressing a prefusion-stabilized SARS-CoV-2 spike protein from the original Wuhan strain. The immunoSEQ Assay was used to sequence TCRbeta CDR3 regions. After extraction, genomic DNA underwent amplification by bias-controlled multiplex PCR, followed by high-throughput sequencing. In the paper's pipeline: Collapsing and filtering of sequences were performed to quantify the absolute abundance of each unique TCRbeta CDR3 region. T cell fraction was estimated by normalization of TCRbeta template counts to usable DNA, with usable DNA being measured through amplification of reference genes present in all nucleated cells. Repertoire TCRs were annotated as SARS-CoV-2-specific by exact matching of V gene, CDR3 amino acid sequence and J gene to a known reactive TCR set. The reference SARS-CoV-2 TCR set was obtained from MIRA and was filtered for enrichment in COVID-19-positive ImmuneCODE repertoires, whereby public or cross-reactive TCRs were removed. Using the MIRA antigens, annotated TCRs were further analysed by specific ORF or by position within an ORF. Breadth was defined as the number of annotated unique rearrangements divided by the total number of unique productive rearrangements, and depth was defined as the summed frequency of the annotated unique rearrangements. Group comparisons of TCR breadth used two-sided Wilcoxon rank-sum tests. The table was pulled from immuneACCESS by TCRdb, which kept in-frame rearrangements only. Such tables lose some clones; where checked, under half of the loss comes from unresolved V genes, and the rest has no known cause. The DNA was the basis for D and trimming; V, J and clone size are from that table. Present in this sample are about 400,000 clones, about 89% of which were seen just once. 1.5% to 2% of the sample comes from the top ten.

The input for sequencing was peripheral blood, taken in a trial of Ad26.COV2.S vaccine versus placebo. The sequence joins TRBV21-1 to TRBJ2-5; the D call in the table, TRBD2, was not verified against the DNA. TRBV21-1 is shown as a pseudogene. The clonotype was recovered from a person aged 18-65 years who received the Ad26.COV2.S COVID-19 vaccine or a placebo. Here the CDR3 is given as CASSKDGGGVETQYF. The DNA is TGTGCCAGCAGCAAAGACGGGGGTGGAGTGGAGACCCAGTACTTC.